What follows are 25 T cell receptor beta chains derived from one specimen sequenced in a study of blood T cell repertoires in COVID-19. The method was immunoSEQ multiplex PCR; TCRdb's version includes in-frame clones alone and lacks a portion of them. The table lists a few hundred thousand clones, 70% to 90% of them singletons, with under 11% in the top ten. Sequenced input: PBMCs or T cells enriched from blood (not recorded which). These receptors were collected from a woman between 18 and 29 years old who had recovered from COVID-19.

V is TRBV10-3 and J is TRBJ2-7, with 9 bases identical to TRBD2. The V gene's germline CDR1 is ENHRY and CDR2 SYGVKD. V was clipped by 6 bases and J by 2 bases; unmatched bases: 5. This CDR3 has 14 residues. As DNA, the CDR3 is TGTGCCATCAGACGGGCGGGGGGGGCCTACGAGCAGTACTTC. This translates into CAIRRAGGAYEQYF.

The V and J genes are TRBV6-5 and TRBJ2-7; 10 bases map to TRBD2. The CDR3 runs to 15 residues. V shed 9 bases and J 5 bases; nucleotides not matched to a gene: 13. The germline gives CDR1 MNHEY, CDR2 SVGAGI. The CDR3 here is CARPLPGLANHEQYF. The CDR3 DNA sequence: TGTGCCAGACCTTTGCCGGGACTAGCGAATCACGAGCAGTACTTC.

The sample holds a few counts of this clone. This sequence joins TRBV4-1 and TRBJ2-2; tentatively, D is TRBD2 (6 bases). Germline V gene lookup returns CDR1 MGHRA and CDR2 YSYEKL. CDR3 length: 15 amino acids. The V end lost 1 base, the J end lost 7 bases, and 13 bases lay between the germline ends. CDR3 in amino acids: CASSQGLAEGGELFF. DNA of the CDR3: TGCGCCAGCAGCCAAGGGTTGGCGGAGGGCGGGGAGCTGTTTTTT.

The gene calls are TRBV2 and TRBJ2-1; no firm D call. V was clipped by 0 bases and J by 8 bases, with 8 bases between them. CDR3 length: 13 amino acids. In germline, CDR1 is SNHLY, CDR2 FYNNEI. CDR3 coding DNA: TGTGCCAGCAGTGAAGCGCTCGGTGATGAGCAGTTCTTC. Protein sequence: CASSEALGDEQFF.

The CDR3 loop reads CASSSGTSGGHEQFF. In nucleotides, the CDR3 is TGCGCCAGCAGCTCCGGGACTAGCGGGGGGCATGAGCAGTTCTTC. This chain joins TRBV5-1 and TRBJ2-1; TRBD2 matches at 15 bases. The CDR3 has 15 amino acids. The J segment lost 8 bases and the V segment lost 3 bases, leaving 3 bases of the junction unmatched. Germline CDR1 reads SGHRS; CDR2 reads YFSETQ.

The rearrangement uses TRBV28 and TRBJ1-5, with D unresolved. V was shortened by 5 bases and J by 5 bases, with 13 bases between the two germline ends. The CDR3 extends over 14 amino acids. The V gene's germline CDR1 is MDHEN and CDR2 SYDVKM. CDR3 coding DNA: TGTGCCAGCAGTCCGTTACAGAACCATCAGCCCCAGCATTTT. This sequence encodes CASSPLQNHQPQHF.

CDR3: CASSLGQIYNSPLHF. The CDR3 DNA reads TGTGCCAGCAGTCTGGGACAAATCTATAATTCACCCCTCCACTTT. The chain combines TRBV28 with TRBJ1-6, with TRBD1 as a possible D gene (6 bases). The length of the CDR3 is 15 residues. Germline CDR1 MDHEN, CDR2 SYDVKM. Trimming took off 5 bases at V and 3 bases at J, with 11 bases between the two ends.

This clone was seen a few times. The chain carries TRBV6-1 and TRBJ2-5, with D possibly being TRBD1 (6 bases). This CDR3 comprises 13 residues. V dropped 2 bases and J dropped 3 bases, with 7 bases sitting between them. Germline CDR1 is MNHNS and CDR2 is SASEGT. CDR3 in amino acids: CASSENREETQYF. Here the CDR3 DNA reads TGTGCCAGCAGTGAAAACAGGGAAGAGACCCAGTACTTC.

V usage is TRBV5-4 and J usage is TRBJ1-4; 7 nucleotides line up with TRBD1. In germline, CDR1 is SGHNT, CDR2 YYREEE (reference sequence). J was trimmed by 1 base and V by 3 bases; bases with no gene match: 3. The CDR3 totals 15 residues. CDR3 nucleotides: TGTGCCAGCAGCTCCCCAGGGGGAACTAATGAAAAACTGTTTTTT. Residues: CASSSPGGTNEKLFF.

This sequence joins TRBV28 and TRBJ1-4, with 7 bases aligning to TRBD1. V lost 5 bases to trimming and J lost 5 bases; unmatched junction nucleotides: 8. Germline V lookup: CDR1 MDHEN, CDR2 SYDVKM. The CDR3 runs 15 residues. In nucleotides, the CDR3 is TGTGCCAGCAGTAACCGGGACAGACCCAATGAAAAACTGTTTTTT. It specifies CASSNRDRPNEKLFF.

The chain couples TRBV4-2 to TRBJ2-1; 7 bases fit TRBD1. J lost 3 bases, V lost 2 bases, and 4 bases had no gene match. The CDR3 runs 15 residues. CDR1 is LGHNA, CDR2 YNFKEQ, per germline. The CDR3 region has the DNA TGTGCCAGCAGCCAACCCGGGACAGACTACAATGAGCAGTTCTTC. Protein product: CASSQPGTDYNEQFF.

The J gene is TRBJ2-3, the V gene TRBV5-4, with 11 bases fitting TRBD2. V lost 4 bases to trimming and J lost 9 bases; unmatched junction nucleotides: 10. CDR3 length: 15 residues. Germline assignment: CDR1 SGHNT and CDR2 YYREEE (reference sequence). The CDR3 sequence is CASSLPSGGPGTQYF. The CDR3 DNA reads TGTGCCAGCAGCCTCCCTAGCGGGGGGCCGGGAACGCAGTATTTT.

This sequence joins TRBV7-9 and TRBJ1-2, with 8 bases that match TRBD1. Germline CDR1 reads SEHNR; CDR2 reads FQNEAQ (reference sequence). Trimming at V came to 5 bases and at J to 3 bases, leaving 11 bases not matched to a gene. The CDR3 is made up of 16 amino acids. CDR3 bases: TGTGCCAGCAGCGGCCCAGGAGCAGGGGGCTACTATGGCTACACCTTC. Protein sequence: CASSGPGAGGYYGYTF. The full variable domain, in which reference TRBV7-9 and TRBJ1-2 provide the parts outside the CDR3, is DTGVSQNPRHKITKRGQNVTFRCDPISEHNRLYWYRQTLGQGPEFLTYFQNEAQLEKSRLLSDRFSAERPKGSFSTLEIQRTEQGDSAMYLCASSGPGAGGYYGYTFGSGTRLTVV.

The chain combines TRBV28 with TRBJ1-3; D is possibly TRBD1 (6 bases). Germline CDR1 reads MDHEN; CDR2 reads SYDVKM. Between the trimmed V and J ends, which lost 4 bases and 0 bases, there was a span of 10 bases. The CDR3 sequence is 15 residues long. In nucleotides, the CDR3 is TGTGCCAGCAGTTCAACAGGGTTCTCTGGAAACACCATATATTTT. Protein sequence: CASSSTGFSGNTIYF.

The chain recombines TRBV7-9 with TRBJ1-2; a possible D gene is TRBD1 (6 bases). CDR1 is SEHNR, CDR2 FQNEAQ, per germline (reference sequence). This CDR3 has 16 amino acids. The V end lost 0 bases, the J end lost 4 bases, and 15 bases lay between the germline ends. Written as DNA, the CDR3 is TGTGCCAGCAGCTTAGCGGGGGCAGGGCTCAGCTATGGCTACACCTTC. Protein: CASSLAGAGLSYGYTF.

This clone was detected only a few times. V and J are TRBV25-1 and TRBJ1-1; 10 bases match TRBD1. This CDR3 has 15 residues. V lost 5 bases and J lost 6; bases outside the gene matches: 9. The germline V gene encodes CDR1 MGHDK and CDR2 SYGVNS. The CDR3 protein is CASSIPGQGRPEAFF. The CDR3 DNA sequence: TGTGCCAGCAGTATCCCGGGACAGGGGCGACCTGAAGCTTTCTTT.

The genes are TRBV5-1 and TRBJ1-5; possible D gene TRBD1, 6 bases. The CDR3 is 15 residues long. Germline V gene data show CDR1 as SGHRS and CDR2 as YFSETQ. Trimming left V 2 bases short and J 4 bases short, with 13 bases between. CDR3 residues: CASSLTGQTNQPQHF. Written as DNA, the CDR3 is TGCGCCAGCAGCTTAACAGGACAGACTAATCAGCCCCAGCATTTT.

The genes are TRBV14 and TRBJ1-2; D is uncertain. Between the trimmed V and J ends, which lost 4 bases and 3 bases, there was a span of 9 bases. The CDR3 runs to 13 residues. CDR1 is SGHDN, CDR2 FVKESK, per germline. The CDR3 DNA reads TGTGCCAGCAGCCCGGGAGAGGACTATGGCTACACCTTC. Translating gives CASSPGEDYGYTF.

The chain joins TRBV7-3 to TRBJ1-4; 9 nucleotides line up with TRBD1. The CDR3 length is 15 residues. From germline, CDR1 is SGHTA and CDR2 FQGTGA. The trim removed 5 bases at V and 8 bases at J, leaving 9 bases unmatched. DNA of the CDR3: TGTGCCAGCAGCCTTGGGACAGGGATTGGAGAAAAACTGTTTTTT. Its translation is CASSLGTGIGEKLFF.

The V call is TRBV30, the J call TRBJ1-2; 7 bases line up with TRBD1. The CDR3 extends over 14 amino acids. V shed 7 bases, J shed 4 bases, and the junction held 12 bases outside the gene matches. The germline CDR1 and CDR2 sequences are GTSNPN and SVGIG (reference sequence). CDR3 amino acids: CALSGGSLFYGYTF. In DNA, the CDR3 is TGTGCCTTGTCAGGGGGGTCCCTCTTCTATGGCTACACCTTC. Based on the CDR3 plus reference TRBV30 and TRBJ1-2, the full variable domain is SQTIHQWPATLVQPVGSPLSLECTVEGTSNPNLYWYRQAAGRGLQLLFYSVGIGQISSEVPQNLSASRPQDRQFILSSKKLLLSDSGFYLCALSGGSLFYGYTFGSGTRLTVV.

The chain couples TRBV6-5 to TRBJ1-2; D is unclear. The CDR3 is 15 amino acids. Deletions cut 2 bases from V and 2 bases from J, with 12 bases between. Germline values: CDR1 MNHEY, CDR2 SVGAGI. CDR3: CASSYAHTSNYGYTF. DNA of the CDR3: TGTGCCAGCAGTTACGCTCACACATCAAACTATGGCTACACCTTC.

V gene TRBV5-3 combines with J gene TRBJ2-3, with D possibly matching TRBD1 (6 bases). TRBV5-3 is classed as an ORF, of uncertain function. V dropped 4 bases and J dropped 7 bases, with 22 bases sitting between them. The CDR3 totals 16 residues. The CDR3 region has the DNA TGTGCCAGAAGCCCCTTGACAGGTCACACGGGAAATACGCAGTATTTT. This codes for CARSPLTGHTGNTQYF.

This clone turned up a few times. The V and J genes are TRBV30 and TRBJ1-2; TRBD1 agrees at 11 bases. J was trimmed by 8 bases and V by 0 bases; bases with no gene match: 8. Germline V gene lookup returns CDR1 GTSNPN and CDR2 SVGIG (reference sequence). The CDR3 runs 15 residues. CDR3 coding DNA: TGTGCCTGGAGTGTACAAGGGACAGGGGGTCGAGGCTACACCTTC. It translates to CAWSVQGTGGRGYTF. The whole variable domain, remainder taken from reference TRBV30 and TRBJ1-2, is SQTIHQWPATLVQPVGSPLSLECTVEGTSNPNLYWYRQAAGRGLQLLFYSVGIGQISSEVPQNLSASRPQDRQFILSSKKLLLSDSGFYLCAWSVQGTGGRGYTFGSGTRLTVV.

This clone was counted once. The chain joins TRBV3-1 (or the pseudogene TRBV3-2) to TRBJ1-2, with D possibly TRBD1 on 5 matching bases. Deletions cut 2 bases from V and 3 bases from J, with 10 bases between. This CDR3 contains 14 residues. In germline, CDR1 is LGHDT, CDR2 YNNKEL (reference sequence). In DNA, the CDR3 is TGTGCCAGCAGCCAATGGGGGGTTGACTATGGCTACACCTTC. It yields the protein CASSQWGVDYGYTF.

The chain recombines TRBV9 with TRBJ1-2; 7 bases align to TRBD1. Trimming cost V 3 bases and J 4 bases; bases outside gene matches: 6. The germline gives CDR1 SGDLS, CDR2 YYNGEE. This CDR3 region has 14 residues. For the CDR3, the DNA is TGTGCCAGCAGCGCAGGGACAGTAACCTATGGCTACACCTTC. Its translation is CASSAGTVTYGYTF.